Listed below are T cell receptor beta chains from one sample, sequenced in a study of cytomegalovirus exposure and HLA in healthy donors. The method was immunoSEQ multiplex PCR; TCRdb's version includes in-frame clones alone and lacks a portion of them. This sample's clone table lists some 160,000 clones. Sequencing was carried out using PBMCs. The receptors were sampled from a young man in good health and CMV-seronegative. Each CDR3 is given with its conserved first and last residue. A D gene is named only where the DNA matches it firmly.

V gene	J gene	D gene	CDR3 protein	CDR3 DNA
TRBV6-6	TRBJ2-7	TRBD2	CASSLGTSGSYEQYF	TGTGCCAGCAGCCTCGGGACTAGCGGCTCCTACGAGCAGTACTTC
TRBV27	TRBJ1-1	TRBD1	CASSLGQGLAFF	TGTGCCAGCAGCCTGGGACAGGGTCTAGCTTTCTTT
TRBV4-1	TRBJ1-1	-	CASSQVGRQNTEAFF	TGCGCCAGCAGCCAAGTTGGCCGACAGAACACTGAAGCTTTCTTT
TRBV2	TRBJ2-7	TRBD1	CASRDGQGARAGGSEQYF	TGTGCCAGCAGGGATGGACAGGGGGCGCGGGCGGGAGGTTCCGAGCAGTACTTC
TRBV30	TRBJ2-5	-	CAWSSGTKEYF	TGTGCCTGGAGTTCAGGGACAAAGGAGTACTTC
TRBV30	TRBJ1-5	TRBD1	CAWSMAPTGNNQPRHF	TGTGCCTGGAGTATGGCCCCGACAGGGAACAATCAGCCCCGGCATTTT
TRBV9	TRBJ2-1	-	CASSGSGPSYNEQFF	TGTGCCAGCAGCGGTAGCGGCCCATCCTACAATGAGCAGTTCTTC
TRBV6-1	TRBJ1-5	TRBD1	CASSEFRGTGANQPQHF	TGTGCCAGCAGTGAATTTAGAGGGACAGGGGCGAATCAGCCCCAGCATTTT
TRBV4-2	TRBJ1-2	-	CASSQEEGANYGYTF	TGTGCCAGCAGCCAAGAGGAAGGGGCTAACTATGGCTACACCTTC
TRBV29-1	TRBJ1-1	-	CSVEDQVWVLNFLSEAFF	TGCAGCGTTGAAGATCAGGTGTGGGTACTCAACTTTTTGTCTGAAGCTTTCTTT
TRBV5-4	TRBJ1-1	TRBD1	CASSLDRENTEAFF	TGTGCCAGCAGCTTAGACAGGGAGAACACTGAAGCTTTCTTT
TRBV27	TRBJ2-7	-	CASSSGYEQYF	TGTGCCAGCAGTTCCGGCTACGAGCAGTACTTC
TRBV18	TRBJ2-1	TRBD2	CASCSGTHNEQFF	TGTGCCAGCTGTAGCGGGACCCACAATGAGCAGTTCTTC
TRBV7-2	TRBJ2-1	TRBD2	CASSLASTSGRVGGEFRNEQFF	TGTGCCAGCAGCTTAGCATCTACTAGCGGGAGGGTCGGGGGTGAGTTTCGCAATGAGCAGTTCTTC
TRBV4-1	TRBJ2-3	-	CASSQDLGRDTQYF	TGCGCCAGCAGCCAAGATTTGGGGCGCGATACGCAGTATTTT
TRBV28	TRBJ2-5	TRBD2	CASSLNSGRARETQYF	TGTGCCAGCAGTTTAAATAGCGGGAGGGCCCGAGAGACCCAGTACTTC
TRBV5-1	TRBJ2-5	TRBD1	CASSLTPGTGILMGKTQYF	TGCGCCAGCAGCCTGACCCCCGGGACAGGGATTCTCATGGGAAAGACCCAGTACTTC
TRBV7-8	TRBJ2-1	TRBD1	CASSLRQGASLDSYNEQFF	TGTGCCAGCAGCTTACGGCAGGGGGCTTCTTTAGACTCCTACAATGAGCAGTTCTTC
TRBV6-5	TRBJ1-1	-	CASSSRSSTEAFF	TGTGCCAGCAGTTCGAGGAGTTCTACTGAAGCTTTCTTT
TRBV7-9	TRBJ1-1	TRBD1	CASSWDSNTEAFF	TGTGCCAGCAGCTGGGACAGTAACACTGAAGCTTTCTTT
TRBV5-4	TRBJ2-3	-	CASRDMNGETSTDTQYF	TGTGCCAGCAGGGACATGAATGGCGAGACTAGCACAGATACGCAGTATTTT
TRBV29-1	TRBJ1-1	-	CSVDRGGNTEAFF	TGCAGCGTTGACCGGGGGGGGAACACTGAAGCTTTCTTT
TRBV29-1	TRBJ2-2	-	CSVREPNTGELFF	TGCAGCGTTAGGGAGCCGAACACCGGGGAGCTGTTTTTT
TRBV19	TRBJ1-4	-	CASSIPGIGEKLFF	TGTGCCAGTAGTATACCAGGGATTGGTGAAAAACTGTTTTTT
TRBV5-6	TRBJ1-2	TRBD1	CASSSRTRRGLNYGYTF	TGTGCCAGCAGCTCGAGAACCCGGAGGGGGCTCAACTATGGCTACACCTTC
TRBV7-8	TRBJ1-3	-	CASSADGQPSSGNTIYF	TGTGCCAGCAGCGCCGACGGACAGCCGAGCTCTGGAAACACCATATATTTT
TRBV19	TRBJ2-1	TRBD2	CASSHPPGLAGGAYNEQFF	TGTGCCAGTAGTCATCCACCGGGACTAGCGGGAGGAGCCTACAATGAGCAGTTCTTC
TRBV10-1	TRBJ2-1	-	CASSEFRGYNEQFF	TGCGCCAGCAGTGAGTTCAGGGGCTACAATGAGCAGTTCTTC
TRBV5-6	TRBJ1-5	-	CASSLGRRESNQPQHF	TGTGCCAGCAGCTTAGGACGAAGGGAGAGCAATCAGCCCCAGCATTTT
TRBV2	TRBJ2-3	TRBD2	CASSEIAWTSGREGTDTQYF	TGTGCCAGCAGTGAAATCGCTTGGACTAGCGGGAGGGAGGGCACAGATACGCAGTATTTT
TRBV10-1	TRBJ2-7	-	CASSESPGYEQYF	TGCGCCAGCAGTGAGTCGCCGGGCTACGAGCAGTACTTC
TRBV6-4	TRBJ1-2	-	CASSDSMMGSNYGYTF	TGTGCCAGCAGTGATTCTATGATGGGCTCTAACTATGGCTACACCTTC
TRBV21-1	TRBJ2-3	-	CASSRLRIAPTDTQYF	TGTGCCAGCAGCAGGCTCCGGATAGCGCCCACAGATACGCAGTATTTT
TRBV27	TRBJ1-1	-	CASSFGTPGTEAFF	TGTGCCAGCAGTTTCGGGACACCAGGCACTGAAGCTTTCTTT
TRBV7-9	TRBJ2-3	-	CASSDGLASSTDTQYF	TGTGCCAGCAGCGATGGACTCGCATCTAGCACAGATACGCAGTATTTT
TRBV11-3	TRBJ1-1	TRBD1	CASSPGTGLMNTEAFF	TGTGCCAGCAGCCCCGGGACAGGTCTTATGAACACTGAAGCTTTCTTT
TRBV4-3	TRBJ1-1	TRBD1	CASSQDGTGGYEAFF	TGCGCCAGCAGCCAAGATGGGACAGGGGGCTATGAAGCTTTCTTT
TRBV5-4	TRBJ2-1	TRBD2	CASSATSGRNEQFF	TGTGCCAGCAGCGCGACTAGCGGGAGGAATGAGCAGTTCTTC
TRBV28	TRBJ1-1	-	CASNYPRGARNTEAFF	TGTGCCAGCAATTATCCGCGGGGGGCGCGGAACACTGAAGCTTTCTTT
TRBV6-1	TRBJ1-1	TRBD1	CASSEGDRGGYTEAFF	TGTGCCAGCAGTGAAGGGGACAGGGGTGGTTACACTGAAGCTTTCTTT
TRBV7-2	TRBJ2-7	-	CASSLEGKAGFLSYEQYF	TGTGCCAGCAGCTTAGAAGGAAAGGCAGGATTTCTCTCCTACGAGCAGTACTTC
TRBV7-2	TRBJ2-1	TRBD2	CASSPGLAGVPEQFF	TGTGCCAGCAGCCCCGGGCTAGCGGGAGTTCCTGAGCAGTTCTTC
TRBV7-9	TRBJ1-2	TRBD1	CASSDRDRPNYGYTF	TGTGCCAGCAGCGACAGGGACAGGCCTAACTATGGCTACACCTTC